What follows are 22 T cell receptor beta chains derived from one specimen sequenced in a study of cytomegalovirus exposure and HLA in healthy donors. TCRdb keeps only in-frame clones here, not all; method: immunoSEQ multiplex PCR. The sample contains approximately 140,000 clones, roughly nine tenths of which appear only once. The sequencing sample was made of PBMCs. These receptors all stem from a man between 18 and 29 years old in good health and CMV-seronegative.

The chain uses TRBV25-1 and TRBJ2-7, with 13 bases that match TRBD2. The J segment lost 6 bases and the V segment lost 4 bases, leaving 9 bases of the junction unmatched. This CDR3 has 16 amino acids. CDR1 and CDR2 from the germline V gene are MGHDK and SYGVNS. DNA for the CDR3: TGTGCCAGCAGTGCCCGACTAGCGGGGGGACAGGGCGAGCAGTACTTC. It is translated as CASSARLAGGQGEQYF.

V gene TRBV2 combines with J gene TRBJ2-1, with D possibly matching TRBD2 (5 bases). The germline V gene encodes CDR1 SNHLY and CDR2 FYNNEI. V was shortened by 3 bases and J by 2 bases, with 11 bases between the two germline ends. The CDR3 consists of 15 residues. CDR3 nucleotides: TGTGCCAGCAGTGATGAGGGCGCGCCCTACAATGAGCAGTTCTTC. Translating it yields CASSDEGAPYNEQFF.

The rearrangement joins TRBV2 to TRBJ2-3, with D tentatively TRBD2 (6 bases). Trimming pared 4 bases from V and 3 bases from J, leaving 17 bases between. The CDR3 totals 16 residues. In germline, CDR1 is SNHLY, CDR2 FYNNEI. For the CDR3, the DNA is TGTGCCAGCAGTGGGGAGGTGGGGGTGGTAACAGATACGCAGTATTTT. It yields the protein CASSGEVGVVTDTQYF.

CDR3 amino acids: CASRLTVISEKLFF. CDR3 sequence (DNA): TGTGCCAGCAGGCTGACAGTAATATCCGAAAAACTGTTTTTT. The chain has TRBV28 and TRBJ1-4; perhaps TRBD1 as D (5 bases). The CDR3 length is 14 residues. CDR1 is MDHEN, CDR2 SYDVKM, per germline. The V and J ends lost 6 bases and 8 bases respectively, with 16 bases between them. The full variable domain, with the rest looked up from reference TRBV28 and TRBJ1-4, is DVKVTQSSRYLVKRTGEKVFLECVQDMDHENMFWYRQDPGLGLRLIYFSYDVKMKEKGDIPEGYSVSREKKERFSLILESASTNQTSMYLCASRLTVISEKLFFGSGTQLSVL.

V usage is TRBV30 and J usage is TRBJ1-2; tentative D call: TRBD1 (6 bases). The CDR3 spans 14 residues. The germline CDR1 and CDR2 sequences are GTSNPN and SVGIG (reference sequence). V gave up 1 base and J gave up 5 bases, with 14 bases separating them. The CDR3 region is CAWSEFRGLYGYTF. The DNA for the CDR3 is TGTGCCTGGAGTGAGTTCAGGGGCCTATATGGCTACACCTTC.

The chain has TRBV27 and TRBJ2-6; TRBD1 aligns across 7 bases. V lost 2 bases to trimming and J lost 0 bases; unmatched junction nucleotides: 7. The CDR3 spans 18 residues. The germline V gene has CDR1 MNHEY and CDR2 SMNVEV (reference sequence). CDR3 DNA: TGTGCCAGCAGTTTAACAGGGGACCTCATCTCTGGGGCCAACGTCCTGACTTTC. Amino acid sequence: CASSLTGDLISGANVLTF.

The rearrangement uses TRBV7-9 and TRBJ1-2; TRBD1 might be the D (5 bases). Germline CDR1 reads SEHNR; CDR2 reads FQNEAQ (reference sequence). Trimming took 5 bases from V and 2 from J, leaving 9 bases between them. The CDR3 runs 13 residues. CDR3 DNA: TGTGCCAGCAGCCCCCCAGGGAACTATGGCTACACCTTC. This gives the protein CASSPPGNYGYTF. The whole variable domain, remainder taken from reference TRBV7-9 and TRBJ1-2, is DTGVSQNPRHKITKRGQNVTFRCDPISEHNRLYWYRQTLGQGPEFLTYFQNEAQLEKSRLLSDRFSAERPKGSFSTLEIQRTEQGDSAMYLCASSPPGNYGYTFGSGTRLTVV.

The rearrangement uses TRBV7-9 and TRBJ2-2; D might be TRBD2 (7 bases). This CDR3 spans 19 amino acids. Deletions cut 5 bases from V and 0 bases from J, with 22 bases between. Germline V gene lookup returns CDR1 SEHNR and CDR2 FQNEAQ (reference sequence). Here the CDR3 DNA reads TGTGCCAGCAGCCGCGCGGTCGGGGGGCCCTTTACGAACACCGGGGAGCTGTTTTTT. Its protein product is CASSRAVGGPFTNTGELFF.

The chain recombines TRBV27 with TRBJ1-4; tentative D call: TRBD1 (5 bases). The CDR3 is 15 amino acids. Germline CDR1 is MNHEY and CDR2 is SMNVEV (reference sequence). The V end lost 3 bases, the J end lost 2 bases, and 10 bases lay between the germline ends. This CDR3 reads CASSFGGDTNEKLFF. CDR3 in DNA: TGTGCCAGCAGTTTTGGGGGGGATACTAATGAAAAACTGTTTTTT.

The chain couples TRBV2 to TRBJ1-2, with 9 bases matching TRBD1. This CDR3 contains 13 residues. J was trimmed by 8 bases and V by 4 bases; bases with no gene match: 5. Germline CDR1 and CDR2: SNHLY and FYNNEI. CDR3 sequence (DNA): TGTGCCAGCAGTGGGACAGGGGTTGAGGGCTACACCTTC. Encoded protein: CASSGTGVEGYTF.

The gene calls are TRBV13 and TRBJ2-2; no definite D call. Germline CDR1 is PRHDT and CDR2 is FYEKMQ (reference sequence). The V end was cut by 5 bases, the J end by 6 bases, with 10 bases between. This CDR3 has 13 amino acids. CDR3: CASSVTAPGELFF. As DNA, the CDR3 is TGTGCCAGCAGCGTAACAGCACCCGGGGAGCTGTTTTTT.

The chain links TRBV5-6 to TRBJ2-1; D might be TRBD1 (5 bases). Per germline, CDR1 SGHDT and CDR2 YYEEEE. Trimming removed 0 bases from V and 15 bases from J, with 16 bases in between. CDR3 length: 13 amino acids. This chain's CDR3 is CASSLAGHVVGFF. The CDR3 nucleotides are TGTGCCAGCAGCTTGGCCGGACACGTCGTCGGGTTCTTC.

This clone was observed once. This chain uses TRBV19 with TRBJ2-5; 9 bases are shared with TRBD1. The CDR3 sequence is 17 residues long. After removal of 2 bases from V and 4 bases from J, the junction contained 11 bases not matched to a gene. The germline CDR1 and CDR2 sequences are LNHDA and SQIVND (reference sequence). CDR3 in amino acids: CASSIRARGTGLETQYF. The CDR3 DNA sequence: TGTGCCAGTAGTATACGAGCTCGCGGGACAGGGCTAGAGACCCAGTACTTC.

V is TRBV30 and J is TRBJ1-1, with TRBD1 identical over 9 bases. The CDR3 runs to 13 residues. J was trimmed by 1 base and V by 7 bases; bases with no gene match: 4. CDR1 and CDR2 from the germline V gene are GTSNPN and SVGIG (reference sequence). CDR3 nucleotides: TGTGCCTATACAGGGGGCGCGAACACTGAAGCTTTCTTT. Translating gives CAYTGGANTEAFF.

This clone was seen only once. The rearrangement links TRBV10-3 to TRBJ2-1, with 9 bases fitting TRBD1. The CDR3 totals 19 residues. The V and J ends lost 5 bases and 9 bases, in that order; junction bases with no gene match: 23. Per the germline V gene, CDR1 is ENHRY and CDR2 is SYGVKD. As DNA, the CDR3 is TGTGCCATCAGTAGACAGACAGGGGGTCGGGTCCTGGTTTCCAGTGAGCAGTTCTTC. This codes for CAISRQTGGRVLVSSEQFF.

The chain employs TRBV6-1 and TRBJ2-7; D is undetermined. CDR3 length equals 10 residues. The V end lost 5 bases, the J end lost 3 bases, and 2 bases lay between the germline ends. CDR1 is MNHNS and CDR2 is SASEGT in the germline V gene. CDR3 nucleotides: TGTGCCAGCAGTCACTACGAGCAGTACTTC. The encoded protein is CASSHYEQYF.

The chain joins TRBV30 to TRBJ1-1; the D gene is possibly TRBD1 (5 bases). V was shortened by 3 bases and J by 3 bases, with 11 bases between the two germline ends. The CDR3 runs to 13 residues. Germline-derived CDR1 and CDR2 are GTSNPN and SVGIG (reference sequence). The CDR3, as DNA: TGTGCCTGGAGCCTGGGAGGGGACACTGAAGCTTTCTTT. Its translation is CAWSLGGDTEAFF. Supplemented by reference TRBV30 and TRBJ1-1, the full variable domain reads SQTIHQWPATLVQPVGSPLSLECTVEGTSNPNLYWYRQAAGRGLQLLFYSVGIGQISSEVPQNLSASRPQDRQFILSSKKLLLSDSGFYLCAWSLGGDTEAFFGQGTRLTVV.

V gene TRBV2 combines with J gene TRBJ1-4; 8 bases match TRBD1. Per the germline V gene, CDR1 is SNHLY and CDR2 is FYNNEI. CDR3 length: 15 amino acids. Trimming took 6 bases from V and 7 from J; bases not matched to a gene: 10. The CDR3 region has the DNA TGTGCCAGCAGCGCCCGACAGGGGATGGGTGAAAAACTGTTTTTT. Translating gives CASSARQGMGEKLFF.

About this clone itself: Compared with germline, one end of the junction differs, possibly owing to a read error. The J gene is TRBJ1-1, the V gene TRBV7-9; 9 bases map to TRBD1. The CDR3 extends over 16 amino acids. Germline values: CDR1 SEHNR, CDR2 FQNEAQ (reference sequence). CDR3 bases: TGTGCCAGCGGCTTTTCCGGGACAGGGCGTAACACTGAAGCTTTCTTT. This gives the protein CASGFSGTGRNTEAFF.

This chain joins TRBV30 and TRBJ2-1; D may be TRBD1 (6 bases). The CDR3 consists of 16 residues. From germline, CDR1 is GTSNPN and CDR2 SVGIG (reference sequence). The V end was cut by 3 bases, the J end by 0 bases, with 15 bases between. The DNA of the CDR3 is TGTGCCTGGAGCCCTGCCCGGACAGACTCCTACAATGAGCAGTTCTTC. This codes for CAWSPARTDSYNEQFF.

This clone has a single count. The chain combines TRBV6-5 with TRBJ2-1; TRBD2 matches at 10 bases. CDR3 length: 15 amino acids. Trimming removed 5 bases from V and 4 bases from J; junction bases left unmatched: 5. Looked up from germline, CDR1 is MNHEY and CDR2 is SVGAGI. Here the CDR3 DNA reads TGTGCCAGCAGTCGACTAGCGGGCGCTTACAATGAGCAGTTCTTC. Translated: CASSRLAGAYNEQFF.

CDR3 sequence: CASSYSRDPGKLFF. The CDR3 DNA reads as TGTGCCAGCAGTTACTCGAGGGATCCCGGAAAACTGTTTTTT. The J gene is TRBJ1-4, the V gene TRBV6-5; D not resolved. The V gene's germline CDR1 is MNHEY and CDR2 SVGAGI. V lost 0 bases and J 10 bases, leaving 12 bases between the germline ends. The CDR3 is 14 residues long.